The 18 T cell receptor beta chains below come from one sample, sequenced in a study of PD-L1 blockade in urothelial cancer. Stated time point: pretreatment peripheral blood. Repertoires were generated with immunoSEQ multiplex PCR, while TCRdb's copy carries only in-frame clones and drops some. The table lists tens of thousands of clones, roughly 84% of them singletons, with around 2% in the top ten. The source was PBMCs, collected around atezolizumab (anti-PD-L1) treatment. All receptors come from a man in his 60s with urothelial cancer.

The rearrangement joins TRBV30 to TRBJ2-3; TRBD2 agrees at 13 bases. Germline V lookup: CDR1 GTSNPN, CDR2 SVGIG (reference sequence). This CDR3 is built from 14 residues. Losses at the gene ends were 5 bases for V and 1 base for J; bases not matched to a gene: 0. CDR3 DNA sequence: TGTGCCTGGGGGACTAGCGGGGGCACAGATACGCAGTATTTT. Translating gives CAWGTSGGTDTQYF.

The V call is TRBV9, the J call TRBJ1-5; D is unresolved. V was pared by 3 bases and J by 0 bases, with 22 bases between. The CDR3 has 19 amino acids. Germline CDR1 is SGDLS and CDR2 is YYNGEE. CDR3 sequence: CASSDYYQSRFYSNQPQHF. The DNA for the CDR3 is TGTGCCAGCAGCGATTACTACCAGTCACGTTTCTATAGCAATCAGCCCCAGCATTTT.

The chain employs TRBV10-3 and TRBJ2-2, with D perhaps matching TRBD2 (6 bases). V lost 0 bases, J lost 1 base, and 12 bases lay in between. The CDR3 sequence is 17 residues long. Germline values: CDR1 ENHRY, CDR2 SYGVKD. The DNA of the CDR3 is TGTGCCATCAGTGAGTCGATTCGGGGAGGGAACACCGGGGAGCTGTTTTTT. This codes for CAISESIRGGNTGELFF.

The chain employs TRBV15 and TRBJ2-5, with 13 bases lining up with TRBD2. The trim removed 0 bases at V and 3 bases at J, leaving 4 bases unmatched. The germline V gene encodes CDR1 LNHNV and CDR2 YYDKDF (reference sequence). The CDR3 has 17 amino acids. CDR3 coding DNA: TGTGCCACCAGCAGAGACCCAGGGACTAGCGGGAAAGAGACCCAGTACTTC. Translation gives CATSRDPGTSGKETQYF.

This chain uses TRBV9 with TRBJ2-3; TRBD2 matches at 11 bases. J gave up 5 bases and V 4 bases, and 6 bases lay outside the gene matches. CDR3 length equals 15 residues. Germline loops: CDR1 SGDLS, CDR2 YYNGEE. The CDR3 is CASSHGLAGLDTQYF. The CDR3 DNA reads as TGTGCCAGCAGCCATGGACTAGCGGGCTTAGATACGCAGTATTTT.

The rearrangement links TRBV6-4 to TRBJ1-1; maybe TRBD1 (6 bases). Deletions cut 5 bases from V and 1 base from J, with 11 bases between. CDR1 is MRHNA, CDR2 SNTAGT, per germline. This CDR3 is built from 14 residues. The CDR3 sequence is CASSPGVWNTEAFF. DNA of the CDR3: TGTGCCAGCAGTCCAGGGGTTTGGAACACTGAAGCTTTCTTT.

The chain has TRBV5-1 and TRBJ1-1; no reliable D call. Germline CDR1 is SGHRS and CDR2 is YFSETQ. The V and J ends lost 4 bases and 1 base respectively, with 11 bases between them. This CDR3 contains 14 residues. This chain's CDR3 is CASSIQPGNTEAFF. CDR3 in DNA: TGCGCCAGCAGCATACAGCCAGGGAACACTGAAGCTTTCTTT. The whole variable domain, filled in from reference TRBV5-1 and TRBJ1-1, reads KAGVTQTPRYLIKTRGQQVTLSCSPISGHRSVSWYQQTPGQGLQFLFEYFSETQRNKGNFPGRFSGRQFSNSRSEMNVSTLELGDSALYLCASSIQPGNTEAFFGQGTRLTVV.

V is TRBV5-1 and J is TRBJ2-7; 16 bases agree with TRBD2. The CDR3 is 16 amino acids. V trimming: 3 bases; J trimming: 3 bases; junction bases outside the gene matches: 3. Germline V CDR1 and CDR2: SGHRS, YFSETQ. CDR3 DNA sequence: TGCGCCAGCAGCTCGGGACTAGCGGGAGGGCTCTACGAGCAGTACTTC. Its translation: CASSSGLAGGLYEQYF.

The V gene is TRBV10-1, the J gene TRBJ2-2; 9 positions agree with TRBD1. V lost 0 bases to trimming and J lost 8 bases; unmatched junction nucleotides: 4. The germline CDR1 and CDR2 sequences are WNHNN and SYGVQD (reference sequence). This CDR3 is built from 15 residues. The CDR3 sequence is CASSESGQGLGELFF. CDR3 DNA sequence: TGCGCCAGCAGTGAGTCGGGACAGGGACTGGGGGAGCTGTTTTTT.

The V gene is TRBV28, the J gene TRBJ2-4; TRBD1 is a possible D gene (6 bases). The V gene's germline CDR1 is MDHEN and CDR2 SYDVKM. This CDR3 has 13 residues. The V gene lost 7 bases and the J gene lost 5 bases, with 12 bases spanning the gap. The DNA of the CDR3 is TGTGCCAGCAACAAGGACAGCCAAAACATTCAGTACTTC. Translating gives CASNKDSQNIQYF.

This clone appeared many times. This rearrangement joins TRBV2 to TRBJ2-2; 7 bases map to TRBD1. With V trimmed by 8 bases and J by 1 base, 4 bases remained unmatched. CDR1 is SNHLY, CDR2 FYNNEI, per germline. The CDR3 runs to 14 residues. CDR3 amino acids: CASGDRENTGELFF. For the CDR3, the DNA is TGTGCCAGCGGAGACAGGGAGAACACCGGGGAGCTGTTTTTT.

The chain employs TRBV7-2 and TRBJ2-7, with 12 bases aligning to TRBD2. The CDR3 has 14 amino acids. Germline loops: CDR1 SGHTA, CDR2 FQGNSA. Germline trimming cut 8 bases from V and 7 bases from J; bases unmatched to any gene: 9. The CDR3 region is CASGPGLAGEEQYF. The CDR3 DNA reads as TGTGCCAGCGGACCGGGACTAGCGGGTGAGGAGCAGTACTTC.

This chain joins TRBV9 and TRBJ2-3; no clear D. Germline CDR1 is SGDLS and CDR2 is YYNGEE. This CDR3 has 13 amino acids. V lost 3 bases to trimming and J lost 3 bases, with 8 bases between them. Here the CDR3 reads CASSARWTDTQYF. The CDR3 nucleotides read TGTGCCAGCAGCGCCCGGTGGACAGATACGCAGTATTTT.

The rearrangement joins TRBV28 to TRBJ2-5; 12 bases are shared with TRBD2. The length of the CDR3 is 16 residues. V lost 7 bases, J lost 6 bases, and 12 bases stayed unmatched. From germline, CDR1 is MDHEN and CDR2 SYDVKM. The CDR3 DNA is TGTGCCAGCACCGACCCCGCTAGCGGGAGGGGAAAGACCCAGTACTTC. It encodes CASTDPASGRGKTQYF.

This chain links TRBV11-2 with TRBJ2-1, with TRBD2 identical over 13 bases. The ends lost 2 bases at V and 0 bases at J; junction bases unmatched: 4. Germline loops: CDR1 SGHAT, CDR2 FQNNGV. The CDR3 loop spans 18 amino acids. The CDR3 here is CASSLSRTSGSSYNEQFF. As DNA, the CDR3 is TGTGCCAGCAGCTTAAGTCGGACTAGCGGGAGCTCCTACAATGAGCAGTTCTTC.

The chain recombines TRBV4-3 with TRBJ2-2, with 11 bases lining up with TRBD2. Germline trimming cut 0 bases from V and 1 base from J; bases unmatched to any gene: 7. Germline loops: CDR1 LGHNA, CDR2 YSLEER. CDR3 size: 19 residues. The CDR3: CASSQDSLGTSGNTGELFF. The CDR3 coding sequence is TGCGCCAGCAGCCAAGATAGCTTAGGGACTAGCGGGAACACCGGGGAGCTGTTTTTT.

V is TRBV2 and J is TRBJ1-1; possibly TRBD1 for D (6 bases). The CDR3 is 13 residues long. Germline V gene lookup returns CDR1 SNHLY and CDR2 FYNNEI. The germline V and J ends were trimmed by 8 bases and 11 bases, with 21 bases remaining between them. In DNA, the CDR3 is TGTGCCAGCCTAAGCGGGGGCGACGGGGGGGCTTTCTTT. Residues: CASLSGGDGGAFF.

As for this clone: Its ends do not fully match the called genes, so a read error is possible. The chain combines TRBV18 with TRBJ2-7; the match to TRBD1 covers 10 bases. Per the germline V gene, CDR1 is KGHSH and CDR2 is LQKENI. The CDR3 loop spans 15 amino acids. The CDR3: CASSSPGQGLYEQYF. CDR3 nucleotide sequence: TGTGCCAGCTCATCACCGGGACAGGGGCTGTACGAGCAGTACTTC.